These T cell receptor beta chains were read from a single sample in a study of beta chain features in type 1 diabetes. Sequencing used immunoSEQ multiplex PCR; TCRdb keeps in-frame clones, though not all of them. Here the sample spans 150,000 or so clones, around 10% being singletons. The specimen sequenced was central memory CD4+ T cells from blood. The receptors come from a man between 18 and 29 years old in good health. The CDR3 runs from the conserved cysteine through the conserved F or W. The order of the fields is clone size, D gene, J gene, V gene, CDR3 protein, CDR3 DNA. D genes are given only for firm matches. The size entry is marked missing in some rows and otherwise reads once, few, many or a size class.

few | . | TRBJ1-2 | TRBV21-1 | CASSATTVNYGYTF | TGTGCCAGCAGCGCCACGACGGTAAACTATGGCTACACCTTC
few | . | TRBJ1-1 | TRBV28 | CASRDLRGALNTEAFF | TGTGCCAGCAGGGACCTTAGGGGCGCGTTGAACACTGAAGCTTTCTTT
. | TRBD1 | TRBJ2-7 | TRBV4-2 | CASSHEQGSSYEQYF | TGTGCCAGCAGCCATGAACAGGGGAGCTCCTACGAGCAGTACTTC
. | . | TRBJ2-1 | TRBV6-4 | CASSTGSSYNEQFF | TGTGCCAGCAGTACAGGGAGCTCCTACAATGAGCAGTTCTTC
few | . | TRBJ2-7 | TRBV7-2 | CASSSPTRPPYEQYF | TGTGCCAGCAGCTCCCCGACCCGCCCGCCCTACGAGCAGTACTTC
few | TRBD1 | TRBJ2-2 | TRBV30 | CAWVKGGSNTGELFF | TGTGCCTGGGTGAAAGGGGGCTCGAACACCGGGGAGCTGTTTTTT
. | . | TRBJ2-3 | TRBV4-1 | CASSQDEVGTDTQYF | TGCGCCAGCAGCCAAGATGAGGTGGGCACAGATACGCAGTATTTT
few | . | TRBJ2-7 | TRBV1 | CTSSQVVDASYEQYF | TGCACCAGCAGCCAGGTAGTGGACGCCTCCTACGAGCAGTACTTC
few | TRBD2 | TRBJ2-1 | TRBV2 | CASSGPGLAGPSSYNEQFF | TGTGCCAGCAGCGGCCCGGGACTAGCGGGACCGAGCTCCTACAATGAGCAGTTCTTC
. | . | TRBJ2-2 | TRBV11-1 | CASSLSRETGELFF | TGTGCCAGCAGCTTGTCCAGGGAAACCGGGGAGCTGTTTTTT
. | . | TRBJ2-6 | TRBV7-9 | CASSPPRQPSGANVLTF | TGTGCCAGCAGCCCACCGAGACAGCCGTCTGGGGCCAACGTCCTGACTTTC
few | TRBD1 | TRBJ2-5 | TRBV5-4 | CASSFPTPGGRGTQYF | TGTGCCAGCAGCTTCCCAACTCCAGGGGGCCGGGGGACCCAGTACTTC
many | . | TRBJ1-1 | TRBV4-1 | CASSQDTGRVTEAFF | TGCGCCAGCAGCCAAGACACAGGCAGGGTAACTGAAGCTTTCTTT
. | . | TRBJ2-1 | TRBV5-4 | CASSQEGNEQFF | TGCGCCAGCAGCCAAGAGGGGAATGAGCAGTTCTTC
few | . | TRBJ1-2 | TRBV7-9 | CASSLAGGPYGYTF | TGTGCCAGCAGCTTAGCGGGCGGGCCTTATGGCTACACCTTC
once | TRBD1 | TRBJ1-1 | TRBV9 | CASSAAGQGATEAFF | TGTGCCAGCAGCGCCGCGGGACAGGGGGCCACTGAAGCTTTCTTT
. | . | TRBJ2-5 | TRBV7-7 | CASSPLGTEETQYF | TGTGCCAGCAGCCCTCTGGGGACGGAAGAGACCCAGTACTTC
. | . | TRBJ2-3 | TRBV4-1 | CASSRDGMSTDTQYF | TGCGCCAGCAGCCGGGACGGGATGAGCACAGATACGCAGTATTTT
. | . | TRBJ2-7 | TRBV9 | CASSPTGESSSYEQYF | TGTGCCAGCAGTCCGACGGGGGAGTCTAGCTCCTACGAGCAGTACTTC
few | . | TRBJ1-2 | TRBV21-1 | CASSKPGQGSGYTF | TGTGCCAGCAGCAAACCAGGACAGGGTAGTGGCTACACCTTC
few | TRBD1 | TRBJ1-1 | TRBV29-1 | CSVEGRTGGNAEAFF | TGCAGCGTTGAAGGGCGGACAGGAGGAAATGCTGAAGCTTTCTTT
many | . | TRBJ1-1 | TRBV9 | CASTNQANTEAFF | TGTGCCAGCACCAACCAAGCGAACACTGAAGCTTTCTTT
. | . | TRBJ2-5 | TRBV9 | CARCRGGGPRETQYF | TGTGCCAGGTGCCGGGGAGGGGGCCCCCGAGAGACCCAGTACTTC
. | TRBD2 | TRBJ2-3 | TRBV4-2 | CASSQQRGYTDTQYF | TGTGCCAGCAGCCAGCAGCGGGGCTACACAGATACGCAGTATTTT
many | . | TRBJ2-5 | TRBV11-1 | CASSLGLATQYF | TGTGCCAGCAGCTTGGGGCTGGCGACCCAGTACTTC
few | TRBD2 | TRBJ2-1 | TRBV11-2 | CASSLRGAGGLSYNEQFF | TGTGCCAGCAGCTTAAGGGGAGCGGGAGGTCTCTCCTACAATGAGCAGTTCTTC
few | . | TRBJ2-3 | TRBV28 | CASSLYPPDTQYF | TGTGCCAGCAGTTTATACCCCCCGGATACGCAGTATTTT
few | TRBD2 | TRBJ2-7 | TRBV7-9 | CASSPRTSGASYEQYF | TGTGCCAGCAGCCCCAGGACTAGCGGGGCCTCCTACGAGCAGTACTTC
few | . | TRBJ2-3 | TRBV4-3 | CASSQDRAPRTDTQYF | TGCGCCAGCAGCCAAGATAGGGCTCCACGCACAGATACGCAGTATTTT
few | . | TRBJ2-3 | TRBV9 | CASSVVWTDTQYF | TGTGCCAGCAGCGTAGTATGGACAGATACGCAGTATTTT
. | . | TRBJ2-1 | TRBV29-1 | CSVVRFSYNEQFF | TGCAGCGTTGTCCGGTTCTCCTACAATGAGCAGTTCTTC
. | . | TRBJ1-2 | TRBV21-1 | CASSKSETGGLYGYTF | TGTGCCAGCAGCAAATCAGAGACAGGGGGTCTCTATGGCTACACCTTC
. | TRBD2 | TRBJ2-5 | TRBV9 | CASSVSGSQETQYF | TGTGCCAGCAGCGTTAGCGGGAGTCAAGAGACCCAGTACTTC
. | TRBD1 | TRBJ1-5 | TRBV2 | CASSEVGGHQPQHF | TGTGCCAGCAGTGAAGTAGGGGGCCATCAGCCCCAGCATTTT
few | . | TRBJ1-1 | TRBV7-2 | CASSSDRGPRVLNTEAFF | TGTGCCAGCAGCTCGGATAGGGGACCGAGGGTCCTGAACACTGAAGCTTTCTTT
. | TRBD2 | TRBJ2-5 | TRBV4-2 | CASSQELAGGTTQYF | TGTGCCAGCAGCCAAGAACTAGCGGGGGGTACGACCCAGTACTTC
few | TRBD2 | TRBJ2-6 | TRBV28 | CASSTAGAGANVLTF | TGTGCCAGCAGCACGGCGGGAGCGGGGGCCAACGTCCTGACTTTC
few | TRBD2 | TRBJ2-3 | TRBV7-3 | CASSPGDYIDTQYF | TGTGCCAGCAGCCCTGGGGACTACATAGATACGCAGTATTTT
. | . | TRBJ1-6 | TRBV4-2 | CASSQERSSSYNSPLHF | TGTGCCAGCAGCCAAGAAAGGTCTAGCTCCTATAATTCACCCCTCCACTTT
few | . | TRBJ1-1 | TRBV6-6 | CASSMGTGWDTEAFF | TGTGCCAGCAGCATGGGAACAGGTTGGGACACTGAAGCTTTCTTT
many | TRBD1 | TRBJ2-4 | TRBV6-5 | CASSYSGRTGIQYF | TGTGCCAGCAGTTACTCGGGAAGGACAGGCATTCAGTACTTC
. | TRBD1 | TRBJ1-2 | TRBV9 | CASSLQGTYGYTF | TGTGCCAGCAGCTTACAGGGGACCTATGGCTACACCTTC
few | . | TRBJ1-1 | TRBV30 | CAWSVTGRNTEAFF | TGTGCCTGGAGTGTCACCGGACGGAACACTGAAGCTTTCTTT
. | TRBD1 | TRBJ2-3 | TRBV27 | CAIRTGSGDTQYF | TGTGCCATACGGACAGGGAGTGGAGATACGCAGTATTTT
. | . | TRBJ2-5 | TRBV11-2 | CASSLEAARGERETQYF | TGTGCCAGCAGCTTAGAAGCGGCCAGGGGTGAGAGAGAGACCCAGTACTTC
. | . | TRBJ1-1 | TRBV10-3 | CAIRNGDLNTEAFF | TGTGCCATCAGGAACGGGGACCTGAACACTGAAGCTTTCTTT
few | . | TRBJ2-5 | TRBV6-5 | CASSYSGGDRETQYF | TGTGCCAGCAGTTACTCGGGGGGTGATCGAGAGACCCAGTACTTC
many | . | TRBJ2-4 | TRBV7-2 | CASSPGGQNIQYF | TGTGCCAGCAGCCCAGGAGGTCAAAACATTCAGTACTTC
few | TRBD2 | TRBJ2-3 | TRBV18 | CATLPNRAGGTDTQYF | TGTGCCACCCTTCCGAATCGAGCGGGAGGAACAGATACGCAGTATTTT
. | . | TRBJ2-7 | TRBV4-3 | CASSQMGNNEQYF | TGCGCCAGCAGCCAAATGGGAAACAACGAGCAGTACTTC
few | . | TRBJ1-1 | TRBV4-3 | CASSQVLNTEAFF | TGCGCCAGCAGCCAGGTACTTAACACTGAAGCTTTCTTT
. | TRBD1 | TRBJ1-2 | TRBV18 | CASSPPGRTGGYGYTF | TGTGCCAGCTCACCACCGGGAAGGACAGGGGGCTATGGCTACACCTTC
few | TRBD1 | TRBJ1-1 | TRBV7-9 | CASSLWDRGGTEAFF | TGTGCCAGCAGCTTGTGGGACAGGGGTGGCACTGAAGCTTTCTTT
. | . | TRBJ2-6 | TRBV5-8 | CASSPTGANVLTF | TGTGCCAGCAGCCCGACAGGAGCCAACGTCCTGACTTTC